These 27 T cell receptor beta chains came from one sample sequenced in a study of OX40 agonist ivuxolimab in advanced cancers. Assay: immunoSEQ multiplex PCR; the TCRdb copy retains only in-frame clones and omits some. The table records tens of thousands of clones, 84% of them present only once. The sequenced sample was CD4+ or CD8+ T cells sorted from blood, obtained in a trial of the OX40 agonist ivuxolimab. The source is an adult with an advanced solid tumor such as melanoma, head and neck, liver or kidney cancer.

The rearrangement links TRBV7-2 to TRBJ2-2, with D perhaps TRBD1 (6 bases). CDR3 size: 16 residues. Per the germline V gene, CDR1 is SGHTA and CDR2 is FQGNSA. V was pared by 4 bases and J by 4 bases, with 16 bases between. This chain's CDR3 is CASSSGLRGGTGELFF. The CDR3, as DNA: TGTGCCAGCAGCTCCGGGCTCCGAGGGGGCACCGGGGAGCTGTTTTTT. Full variable domain (remainder filled in from reference TRBV7-2 and TRBJ2-2): GAGVSQSPSNKVTEKGKDVELRCDPISGHTALYWYRQSLGQGLEFLIYFQGNSAPDKSGLPSDRFSAERTGGSVSTLTIQRTQQEDSAVYLCASSSGLRGGTGELFFGEGSRLTVL.

The sample holds one count of this clone. The CDR3, as DNA: TGCGCCAGCAGCGACAATTGGAGGGGGGCCCTCCACTTT. It translates to CASSDNWRGALHF. The chain joins TRBV5-1 to TRBJ1-6, with D possibly being TRBD1 (6 bases). The germline V gene encodes CDR1 SGHRS and CDR2 YFSETQ. There are 13 residues in the CDR3. V was shortened by 4 bases and J by 14 bases, with 16 bases between the two germline ends.

The chain recombines TRBV19 with TRBJ2-6; D gene ambiguous. Trimming took off 7 bases at V and 0 bases at J, with 7 bases between the two ends. The CDR3 is 14 amino acids. Germline lookup yields CDR1 LNHDA and CDR2 SQIVND (reference sequence). The CDR3 nucleotides are TGTGCCAGTACAGCTTACTCTGGGGCCAACGTCCTGACTTTC. Its protein is CASTAYSGANVLTF.

This chain links TRBV6-5 with TRBJ1-1, with 8 bases matching TRBD1. V lost 6 bases, J lost 5 bases, and 5 bases stayed unmatched. The CDR3 length is 13 residues. The germline CDR1 and CDR2 sequences are MNHEY and SVGAGI. In DNA, the CDR3 is TGTGCCAGCAGCCCGACAGGGGTTACTGAAGCTTTCTTT. This gives the protein CASSPTGVTEAFF.

The genes are TRBV7-6 and TRBJ1-2, with a weak D call TRBD1 (5 bases). The CDR3 has 12 residues. With 5 bases removed from V and 8 bases from J, the gap between germline ends came to 12 bases. Germline CDR1 SGHVS, CDR2 FNYEAQ. CDR3 nucleotides: TGTGCCAGCAGCCCCGACAGTTGGGGCTACACCTTC. Protein sequence: CASSPDSWGYTF.

The chain carries TRBV5-1 and TRBJ2-4; D gene ambiguous. CDR1 and CDR2 (germline): SGHRS, YFSETQ. CDR3 length equals 13 residues. Trimming removed 2 bases from V and 5 bases from J, with 8 bases in between. CDR3 in amino acids: CASSFAPENIQYF. The DNA of the CDR3 is TGCGCCAGCAGCTTCGCCCCTGAAAACATTCAGTACTTC.

The chain couples TRBV5-1 to TRBJ1-2, with D hard to call. From germline, CDR1 is SGHRS and CDR2 YFSETQ. V was trimmed by 1 base and J by 3 bases, leaving 13 bases between them. CDR3 length equals 15 residues. CDR3 DNA sequence: TGCGCCAGCAGCTTGTACGCCCAGGTCGACTATGGCTACACCTTC. This gives the protein CASSLYAQVDYGYTF.

This rearrangement joins TRBV7-2 to TRBJ2-3, with D perhaps assigned TRBD1 or TRBD2 (5 bases each). V shed 9 bases and J shed 2 bases, with 15 bases lying between them. The CDR3 runs 14 residues. CDR1 SGHTA and CDR2 FQGNSA come from the germline V gene. This chain's CDR3 is CASSPGTVTDTQYF. The DNA of the CDR3 is TGTGCCAGTTCCCCCGGGACCGTCACAGATACGCAGTATTTT.

CDR3 in DNA: TGTGCCAGCAGGGACAGGGGGGCTGGAAACACCATATATTTT. Its protein product is CASRDRGAGNTIYF. V usage is TRBV25-1 and J usage is TRBJ1-3, with 10 bases lining up with TRBD1. V shed 6 bases and J 2 bases; nucleotides not matched to a gene: 1. Germline CDR1 is MGHDK and CDR2 is SYGVNS. The CDR3 is made up of 14 amino acids.

V and J are TRBV18 and TRBJ2-7; D could derive from TRBD1 or TRBD2 (5 bases each). The CDR3 contains 13 residues. The V end was cut by 3 bases, the J end by 4 bases, with 10 bases between. Germline values: CDR1 KGHSH, CDR2 LQKENI. Here the CDR3 DNA reads TGTGCCAGCTCACCTGGGGGAAGTTACGAGCAGTACTTC. As protein: CASSPGGSYEQYF.

Details on this clone: The junction departs from germline at one end; a sequencing error may be responsible. The genes are TRBV7-2 and TRBJ1-2; no clear D. This CDR3 has 12 residues. From germline, CDR1 is SGHTA and CDR2 FQGNSA. The CDR3 spells CASSLAVGQPSF. CDR3 in DNA: TGTGCCAGCAGCTTAGCCGTAGGGCAGCCCTCCTTC.

The rearrangement joins TRBV27 to TRBJ2-7, with 8 bases identical to TRBD1. The CDR3 sequence is 15 residues long. Germline CDR1 and CDR2: MNHEY and SMNVEV (reference sequence). Trimming removed 2 bases from V and 1 base from J; junction bases left unmatched: 4. The CDR3 region has the DNA TGTGCCAGCAGTTTAACCGGGACAGGATCCTACGAGCAGTACTTC. It translates to CASSLTGTGSYEQYF.

The CDR3 here is CASSQQGRQLRTEAFF. The DNA for the CDR3 is TGTGCCAGCAGCCAACAGGGGAGGCAACTGCGCACTGAAGCTTTCTTT. The V call is TRBV14, the J call TRBJ1-1; D possibly corresponds to TRBD1 (6 bases). The germline V gene has CDR1 SGHDN and CDR2 FVKESK. The CDR3 consists of 16 residues. V was shortened by 2 bases and J by 4 bases, with 17 bases between the two germline ends.

This chain links TRBV2 with TRBJ1-2; TRBD1 is a possible D gene (6 bases). The CDR3 is made up of 15 amino acids. The ends were cut back, 7 bases at V and 4 bases at J, with 19 bases in the middle. Per the germline V gene, CDR1 is SNHLY and CDR2 is FYNNEI. The CDR3 DNA reads as TGTGCCAGCACCCGGGACATCGCCCTCTTCTATGGCTACACCTTC. Encoded protein: CASTRDIALFYGYTF. Looking up the rest from reference TRBV2 and TRBJ1-2 gives the full variable domain: EPEVTQTPSHQVTQMGQEVILRCVPISNHLYFYWYRQILGQKVEFLVSFYNNEISEKSEIFDDQFSVERPDGSNFTLKIRSTKLEDSAMYFCASTRDIALFYGYTFGSGTRLTVV.

This chain connects TRBV18 to TRBJ2-7; perhaps TRBD2 as D (6 bases). The CDR3 has 12 residues. V was pared by 6 bases and J by 3 bases, with 9 bases between. Germline CDR1 and CDR2: KGHSH and LQKENI. The CDR3 sequence: CASSPEGYEQYF. CDR3 in DNA: TGTGCCAGCTCCCCGGAGGGCTACGAGCAGTACTTC.

This clone was counted a single time. The chain combines TRBV29-1 with TRBJ2-3; 11 bases match TRBD2. The J segment lost 0 bases and the V segment lost 5 bases, leaving 7 bases of the junction unmatched. The CDR3 sequence is 16 residues long. Germline CDR1 and CDR2: SQVTM and ANQGSEA. The CDR3 DNA reads TGCAGCGTTACCGGACTAGCGGGTTTGAGCACAGATACGCAGTATTTT. The encoded protein is CSVTGLAGLSTDTQYF.

This clone came up once. The CDR3, as DNA: TGTGCCAGCAGGTACAACCGGGACAGGGGGCTGTACGAGCAGTACTTC. Translating gives CASRYNRDRGLYEQYF. V and J are TRBV6-6 and TRBJ2-7, with 12 bases lining up with TRBD1. CDR1 and CDR2 from the germline V gene are MNHNY and SVGAGI (reference sequence). Trimming removed 6 bases from V and 4 bases from J; junction bases left unmatched: 10. The CDR3 covers 16 residues.

This clone was counted a single time. The chain carries TRBV4-1 and TRBJ2-2; 10 bases fit TRBD2. This CDR3 contains 19 residues. The V gene's germline CDR1 is MGHRA and CDR2 YSYEKL. V lost 1 base, J lost 3 bases, and 11 bases stayed unmatched. As DNA, the CDR3 is TGCGCCAGCAGCCAAGGTATCGGTAGCGGGAGGACCTACACCGGGGAGCTGTTTTTT. It yields the protein CASSQGIGSGRTYTGELFF.

The V gene is TRBV19, the J gene TRBJ1-6, with D maybe TRBD1 (5 bases). The CDR3 has 13 amino acids. Germline-derived CDR1 and CDR2 are LNHDA and SQIVND (reference sequence). V shed 6 bases and J shed 10 bases, with 13 bases lying between them. CDR3 sequence reads: CASSRETESPLHF. The CDR3 DNA sequence: TGTGCCAGTAGCAGGGAAACAGAATCACCCCTCCACTTT.

This clone was observed a few times. This chain links TRBV19 with TRBJ1-4, with TRBD1 matching over 10 bases. V was clipped by 4 bases and J by 0 bases; unmatched bases: 11. Germline CDR1 is LNHDA and CDR2 is SQIVND (reference sequence). This CDR3 is built from 19 residues. For the CDR3, the DNA is TGTGCCAGTAGTAATAACCGGGACAGGGGATTCTCAACTAATGAAAAACTGTTTTTT. Protein sequence: CASSNNRDRGFSTNEKLFF.

CDR3 region: CASSQPPRGPTNEKLFF. CDR3 in DNA: TGCGCCAGCAGCCAACCCCCGCGGGGCCCAACTAATGAAAAACTGTTTTTT. The chain has TRBV4-1 and TRBJ1-4, with D perhaps matching TRBD1 (5 bases). V was trimmed by 2 bases and J by 0 bases, leaving 13 bases between them. The CDR3 length is 17 residues. CDR1 is MGHRA, CDR2 YSYEKL, per germline.

CDR3 loop: CASSVPGLAAPPYNEQFF. CDR3 DNA: TGTGCCAGCAGTGTACCGGGACTAGCGGCCCCACCCTACAATGAGCAGTTCTTC. The chain couples TRBV27 to TRBJ2-1; 11 bases line up with TRBD2. CDR1 and CDR2 (germline): MNHEY, SMNVEV (reference sequence). The length of the CDR3 is 18 residues. V lost 5 bases and J lost 2; bases outside the gene matches: 11.

The gene calls are TRBV6-5 and TRBJ1-4; D ambiguous. This CDR3 is 15 amino acids long. Germline CDR1 reads MNHEY; CDR2 reads SVGAGI. V lost 2 bases and J lost 1, with 8 bases in between. CDR3 sequence: CASSYRWGTNEKLFF. The CDR3 DNA sequence: TGTGCCAGCAGTTACCGATGGGGAACTAATGAAAAACTGTTTTTT.

The rearrangement links TRBV7-8 to TRBJ1-6; TRBD1 matches 10 bases. V was pared by 5 bases and J by 10 bases, with 11 bases of the junction left unmatched. Germline V gene lookup returns CDR1 SGHVS and CDR2 FQNEAQ. The CDR3 loop spans 16 amino acids. This CDR3 is CASSINRQGAGSPLHF. The CDR3 region has the DNA TGTGCCAGCAGCATTAACAGACAGGGGGCAGGATCACCCCTCCACTTT.

V gene TRBV7-2 combines with J gene TRBJ2-5, with 7 bases lining up with TRBD1. Germline V gene sequence: CDR1 SGHTA, CDR2 FQGNSA. V lost 5 bases, J lost 3 bases, and 3 bases stayed unmatched. The CDR3 loop spans 13 amino acids. This CDR3 reads CASSPGTEETQYF. DNA for the CDR3: TGTGCCAGCAGCCCCGGGACAGAAGAGACCCAGTACTTC.

The CDR3 DNA follows: TGTGCCAGTAGTATTTCCGGAGATCAGCCCCAGCATTTT. It codes for CASSISGDQPQHF. The V and J genes are TRBV19 and TRBJ1-5; D is unclear. CDR3 size: 13 residues. V shed 3 bases and J shed 5 bases, with 8 bases lying between them. Germline CDR1 is LNHDA and CDR2 is SQIVND (reference sequence).

The chain employs TRBV9 and TRBJ2-2; TRBD1 might be the D (6 bases). The CDR3 consists of 15 residues. CDR1 and CDR2 (germline): SGDLS, YYNGEE. The V and J ends lost 0 bases and 1 base respectively, with 7 bases between them. For the CDR3, the DNA is TGTGCCAGCAGCGTAGCGGGACAGAACACCGGGGAGCTGTTTTTT. Translating gives CASSVAGQNTGELFF.